These T cell receptor beta chains were read from a single sample in a study of cytomegalovirus exposure and HLA in healthy donors. The assay was immunoSEQ multiplex PCR, and TCRdb's table has in-frame clones only and misses some. The sample has about 170,000 clones; about 79% are singletons. Source material: PBMCs. The receptors were sampled from a woman aged 45 to 65 in good health and CMV-seronegative. CDR3s include the opening cysteine and the closing phenylalanine or tryptophan. The order of the fields is V gene, J gene, CDR3 protein.

v_gene: TRBV9
j_gene: TRBJ1-3
CDR3aa: CASSTSGASGNTIYF

v_gene: TRBV5-1
j_gene: TRBJ2-3
CDR3aa: CASHRQTGTSTDTQYF

v_gene: TRBV7-9
j_gene: TRBJ2-1
CDR3aa: CASSSRETRWFEQFF

v_gene: TRBV7-6
j_gene: TRBJ1-4
CDR3aa: CASSFRQGGEKLFF

v_gene: TRBV28
j_gene: TRBJ1-3
CDR3aa: CASTSAGVDNSGNTIYF

v_gene: TRBV7-9
j_gene: TRBJ1-6
CDR3aa: CSSSSTGTGGYSPLHF

v_gene: TRBV4-1
j_gene: TRBJ2-3
CDR3aa: CASSQVAGADTQYF

v_gene: TRBV6-1
j_gene: TRBJ1-2
CDR3aa: CASTPSGSFYGYTF

v_gene: TRBV9
j_gene: TRBJ2-7
CDR3aa: CASSVGPAGEQYF

v_gene: TRBV27
j_gene: TRBJ2-3
CDR3aa: CASSFKDGGSDTQYF

v_gene: TRBV5-4
j_gene: TRBJ1-2
CDR3aa: CASSPRTGRGYTF

v_gene: TRBV6-1
j_gene: TRBJ2-1
CDR3aa: CASSAGWAGSYNEQFF

v_gene: TRBV6-1
j_gene: TRBJ2-7
CDR3aa: CASSDYYEQYF

v_gene: TRBV9
j_gene: TRBJ1-4
CDR3aa: CASSFSPGTGDEKLFF

v_gene: TRBV2
j_gene: TRBJ2-5
CDR3aa: CASSGSGGALRQETQYF

v_gene: TRBV30
j_gene: TRBJ1-3
CDR3aa: CAWSSRTFSGNTIYF

v_gene: TRBV28
j_gene: TRBJ1-2
CDR3aa: CASLGQGYGYTF

v_gene: TRBV5-1
j_gene: TRBJ2-4
CDR3aa: CASSREGTGGVKNIQYF

v_gene: TRBV5-1
j_gene: TRBJ2-7
CDR3aa: CASSLEGTGSSSYEQYF

v_gene: TRBV28
j_gene: TRBJ1-1
CDR3aa: CASSPPAGQNTEAFF

v_gene: TRBV14
j_gene: TRBJ2-1
CDR3aa: CASSQGGTRINEQFF

v_gene: TRBV5-1
j_gene: TRBJ1-1
CDR3aa: CASSSREGSEAFF

v_gene: TRBV27
j_gene: TRBJ1-1
CDR3aa: CASSTGTGRVRAFF

v_gene: TRBV6-5
j_gene: TRBJ2-1
CDR3aa: CASSYSGRSYNEQFF

v_gene: TRBV5-1
j_gene: TRBJ2-5
CDR3aa: CASSLSGEETQYF

v_gene: TRBV19
j_gene: -
CDR3aa: CASSPRAGVLSYEQYF

v_gene: TRBV18
j_gene: TRBJ2-4
CDR3aa: CASSPGQGVKNIQYF

v_gene: TRBV19
j_gene: TRBJ2-6
CDR3aa: CASSVQGVMSGANVLTF

v_gene: TRBV4-1
j_gene: TRBJ1-1
CDR3aa: CASSHPGGTEAFF

v_gene: TRBV6-5
j_gene: TRBJ1-3
CDR3aa: CASGRQGSGNTIYF

v_gene: TRBV12-5
j_gene: TRBJ1-1
CDR3aa: CASGDRGLGTEAFF

v_gene: TRBV19
j_gene: TRBJ1-2
CDR3aa: CASSIIPTGGNYGYTF

v_gene: TRBV7-3
j_gene: TRBJ2-2
CDR3aa: CASSPGGVGTGELFF

v_gene: TRBV15
j_gene: TRBJ2-1
CDR3aa: CATSRELAGFYNEQFF